These T cell receptor beta chains were read from a single sample in a study of breast tumors, draining lymph nodes, adjacent tissues. TCRdb ran MiXCR on the multiplex PCR reads and lists one entry per CDR3 protein. The table includes 200,000 to 300,000 distinct CDR3 sequences, 30% detected once. The sequenced sample was axillary lymph node tissue. These receptors were taken from a female donor with breast cancer. Some clones in this sample may be carry-over from other donors' samples. Each CDR3 is given with its conserved first and last residue. Each record gives: D gene, V gene, CDR3 length, J gene, clone size, CDR3 protein, CDR3 DNA. A D gene is named only where the DNA matches it firmly. Some rows mark clone size as missing; the rest say once, few, many or name a class of expanded clone.

D: TRBD1; V: TRBV29-1; length: 15; J: TRBJ2-1; size: NA; CDR3: CSVEIWDSRYNEQFF; DNA: TGCAGCGTTGAGATATGGGACAGCCGATACAATGAGCAGTTCTTC
D: TRBD1; V: TRBV25-1; length: 13; J: TRBJ1-1; size: few; CDR3: CASGRGQNTEAFF; DNA: TGTGCCAGCGGAAGGGGGCAGAACACTGAAGCTTTCTTT
D: NA; V: TRBV5-1; length: 13; J: TRBJ1-2; size: many; CDR3: CASSPDTGGGYTF; DNA: TGCGCCAGCAGCCCAGATACGGGGGGCGGCTACACCTTC
D: NA; V: TRBV20-1; length: 16; J: TRBJ1-5; size: NA; CDR3: CSASDPPGVSNQPQHF; DNA: TGCAGTGCTAGCGATCCCCCGGGGGTTAGCAATCAGCCCCAGCATTTT
D: NA; V: TRBV20-1; length: 15; J: TRBJ1-6; size: many; CDR3: CSARERMARSSPLHF; DNA: TGCAGTGCTAGAGAAAGGATGGCCCGGAGTTCACCCCTCCACTTT
D: NA; V: TRBV6-5; length: 13; J: TRBJ2-2; size: few; CDR3: CASSYKLSGELFF; DNA: TGTGCCAGCAGTTACAAGCTTTCCGGGGAGCTGTTTTTT
D: NA; V: TRBV27; length: 13; J: TRBJ1-5; size: NA; CDR3: CASSSTYRQPQHF; DNA: TGTGCCAGCAGTTCGACCTACCGGCAGCCCCAGCATTTT
D: TRBD1; V: TRBV10-3; length: 15; J: TRBJ2-7; size: many; CDR3: CAIRADRGRGYEQYF; DNA: TGTGCCATCAGGGCAGACAGGGGGCGCGGATACGAGCAGTACTTC
D: NA; V: TRBV6-2/TRBV6-3; length: 16; J: TRBJ1-2; size: NA; CDR3: CASSPPPDRTYYGYTF; DNA: TGTGCCAGCAGCCCCCCCCCCGACAGGACATACTATGGCTACACCTTC
D: NA; V: TRBV12-3/TRBV12-4; length: 13; J: TRBJ1-1; size: NA; CDR3: CASSLEVNTEAFF; DNA: TGTGCCAGCAGTTTAGAGGTGAACACTGAAGCTTTCTTT
D: TRBD2; V: TRBV7-8; length: 17; J: TRBJ2-1; size: many; CDR3: CASSLDGAGVTYNEQFF; DNA: TGTGCCAGCAGCTTAGACGGAGCGGGAGTAACCTACAATGAGCAGTTCTTC
D: NA; V: TRBV5-1; length: 17; J: TRBJ2-5; size: NA; CDR3: CASSPLGQVFQGETQYF; DNA: TGCGCCAGCAGTCCTCTGGGGCAGGTTTTCCAAGGGGAGACCCAGTACTTC
D: TRBD2; V: TRBV12-3/TRBV12-4; length: 15; J: TRBJ2-1; size: NA; CDR3: CASSGGNGTSYQQFF; DNA: TGTGCCAGCAGTGGGGGGAACGGGACTAGTTATCAGCAGTTCTTC
D: TRBD1; V: TRBV18; length: 13; J: TRBJ2-5; size: many; CDR3: CASLTGVGETQYF; DNA: TGTGCCAGCTTGACAGGGGTCGGAGAGACCCAGTACTTC
D: TRBD2; V: TRBV12-3/TRBV12-4; length: 15; J: TRBJ2-7; size: many; CDR3: CASSTGTSGSYEQYF; DNA: TGTGCCAGCTCAACAGGGACTAGCGGGAGTTACGAGCAGTACTTC
D: TRBD2; V: TRBV6-6; length: 19; J: TRBJ2-7; size: NA; CDR3: CASSYAGTSGRAVYYEQYF; DNA: TGTGCCAGCAGTTACGCCGGGACTAGCGGGAGGGCCGTCTATTACGAGCAGTACTTC
D: NA; V: TRBV19; length: 14; J: TRBJ1-4; size: many; CDR3: CASSSHSSGQGLFF; DNA: TGTGCCAGTAGTTCACACTCGTCAGGTCAAGGACTGTTTTTT
D: NA; V: TRBV9; length: 14; J: TRBJ1-1; size: few; CDR3: CASSTQGGNTEAFF; DNA: TGTGCCAGCAGCACACAGGGTGGGAACACTGAAGCTTTCTTT
D: NA; V: TRBV7-2; length: 14; J: TRBJ2-3; size: many; CDR3: CASSPTISTDTQYF; DNA: TGTGCCAGCAGCCCGACAATAAGCACAGATACGCAGTATTTT
D: NA; V: TRBV10-1; length: 14; J: TRBJ1-2; size: once; CDR3: CASSELGQRAGYTF; DNA: TGCGCCAGCAGTGAGTTGGGACAACGAGCCGGCTACACCTTC
D: NA; V: TRBV5-6; length: 15; J: TRBJ2-5; size: NA; CDR3: CASSLVTAPQETQYF; DNA: TGTGCCAGCAGCTTGGTGACAGCGCCCCAAGAGACCCAGTACTTC
D: TRBD2; V: TRBV6-2/TRBV6-3; length: 14; J: TRBJ2-3; size: NA; CDR3: CASGHGLAGDTQYF; DNA: TGTGCCAGCGGACACGGACTAGCGGGAGATACGCAGTATTTT
D: NA; V: TRBV28; length: 13; J: TRBJ2-3; size: NA; CDR3: CASGTALTDTQYF; DNA: TGTGCCTCGGGGACTGCCCTCACAGATACGCAGTATTTT
D: TRBD1; V: TRBV10-1; length: 16; J: TRBJ1-6; size: NA; CDR3: CASSESAGQGASPLHF; DNA: TGCGCCAGCAGTGAGTCTGCGGGACAGGGGGCTTCACCCCTCCACTTT
D: TRBD2; V: TRBV29-1; length: 13; J: TRBJ2-1; size: many; CDR3: CSVASSGGNEQFF; DNA: TGCAGCGTGGCGTCTAGCGGGGGCAATGAGCAGTTCTTC
D: TRBD2; V: TRBV11-2; length: 16; J: TRBJ2-4; size: few; CDR3: CASSSAGAPRENIQYF; DNA: TGTGCCAGCAGTTCGGCGGGAGCCCCCCGGGAAAACATTCAGTACTTC
D: NA; V: TRBV9; length: 16; J: TRBJ2-1; size: many; CDR3: CASSVGEGPGYNEQFF; DNA: TGTGCCAGCAGCGTAGGAGAGGGACCCGGCTACAATGAGCAGTTCTTC
D: NA; V: TRBV28; length: 12; J: TRBJ1-2; size: few; CDR3: CASSLLGGGYTF; DNA: TGTGCCAGCAGTTTATTGGGGGGCGGCTACACCTTC
D: NA; V: TRBV5-4; length: 14; J: TRBJ2-7; size: NA; CDR3: CASSLAGGAYEQYF; DNA: TGTGCCAGCAGCTTGGCGGGTGGGGCCTACGAGCAGTACTTC
D: NA; V: TRBV2; length: 14; J: TRBJ2-3; size: many; CDR3: CASKYGKASDTQYF; DNA: TGTGCCAGCAAATACGGGAAAGCTTCAGATACGCAGTATTTT